This entry is about one T cell receptor beta chain. The antigen is undetermined. Between the trimmed V and J ends, which lost 6 bases and 9 bases, there was a span of 14 bases. The CDR3 sequence is 13 residues long. Per the germline V gene, CDR1 is SNHLY and CDR2 is FYNNEI. Sequencing was performed with immunoSEQ multiplex PCR; in TCRdb, only in-frame clones are kept and a portion is missing. The profile shows about 7,300 clones, roughly four fifths of them singletons. In every patient, relapse followed autologous stem cell transplantation, while exposure to brentuximab vedotin differed. The record originates from a study of PD-1 blockade in classical Hodgkin lymphoma. Study summary: Every 2 weeks, patients got 3 mg/kg intravenous nivolumab.

Study-wide findings and caveats: Healthy donors were reported to have higher baseline TCR diversity than newly diagnosed patients.

The chain has TRBV2 and TRBJ2-2; a possible D gene is TRBD1 (5 bases). The sequence was collected from a human donor with classical Hodgkin lymphoma. The source was peripheral blood mononuclear cells (PBMCs), collected before the second cycle of nivolumab. The CDR3, as DNA: TGTGCCAGCAGCCTCCAGGGTTACCGGGAGCTGTTTTTT. Encoded protein: CASSLQGYRELFF.